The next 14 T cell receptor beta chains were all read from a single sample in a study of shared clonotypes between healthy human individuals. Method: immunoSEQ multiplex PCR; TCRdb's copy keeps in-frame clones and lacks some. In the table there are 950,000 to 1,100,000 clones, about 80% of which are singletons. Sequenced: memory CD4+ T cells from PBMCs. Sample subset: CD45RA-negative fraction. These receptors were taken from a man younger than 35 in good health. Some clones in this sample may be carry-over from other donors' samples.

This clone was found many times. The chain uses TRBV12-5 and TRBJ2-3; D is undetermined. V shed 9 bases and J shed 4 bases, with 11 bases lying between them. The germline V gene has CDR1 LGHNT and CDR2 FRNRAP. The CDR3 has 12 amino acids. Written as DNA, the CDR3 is TGTGCTAGCTCCAGCTTGGCAGATACGCAGTATTTT. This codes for CASSSLADTQYF. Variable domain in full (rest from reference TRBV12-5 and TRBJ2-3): DARVTQTPRHKVTEMGQEVTMRCQPILGHNTVFWYRQTMMQGLELLAYFRNRAPLDDSGMPKDRFSAEMPDATLATLKIQPSEPRDSAVYFCASSSLADTQYFGPGTRLTVL.

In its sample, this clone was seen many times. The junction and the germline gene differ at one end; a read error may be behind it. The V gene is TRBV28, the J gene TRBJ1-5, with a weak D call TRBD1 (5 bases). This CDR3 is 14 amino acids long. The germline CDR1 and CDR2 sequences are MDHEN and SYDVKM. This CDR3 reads CATSFGGPEKPQHF. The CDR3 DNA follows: TGTGCCACCAGTTTTGGGGGTCCTGAAAAGCCCCAGCATTTT. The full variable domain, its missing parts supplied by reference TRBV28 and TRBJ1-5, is DVKVTQSSRYLVKRTGEKVFLECVQDMDHENMFWYRQDPGLGLRLIYFSYDVKMKEKGDIPEGYSVSREKKERFSLILESASTNQTSMYLCATSFGGPEKPQHFGDGTRLSIL.

As DNA, the CDR3 is TGTGCCAGCAGTCACAGGGCGTACGAGCAGTACTTC. Translation: CASSHRAYEQYF. V gene TRBV11-2 combines with J gene TRBJ2-7; weak D call: TRBD1 (6 bases). This CDR3 spans 12 amino acids. CDR1 is SGHAT, CDR2 FQNNGV, per germline. V was cut by 6 bases and J by 4 bases, with 10 bases left in between.

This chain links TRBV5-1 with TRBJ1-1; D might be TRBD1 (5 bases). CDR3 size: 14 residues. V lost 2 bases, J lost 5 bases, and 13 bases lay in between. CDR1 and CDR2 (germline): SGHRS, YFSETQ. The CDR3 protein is CASSLLGVETEAFF. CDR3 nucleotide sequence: TGCGCCAGCAGCTTATTGGGGGTGGAAACTGAAGCTTTCTTT.

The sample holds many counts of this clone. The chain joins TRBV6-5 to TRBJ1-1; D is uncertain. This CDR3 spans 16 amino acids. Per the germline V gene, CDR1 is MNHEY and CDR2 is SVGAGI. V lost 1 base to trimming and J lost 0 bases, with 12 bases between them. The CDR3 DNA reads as TGTGCCAGCAGTTACTGGTTCGGGCCAATGAACACTGAAGCTTTCTTT. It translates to CASSYWFGPMNTEAFF.

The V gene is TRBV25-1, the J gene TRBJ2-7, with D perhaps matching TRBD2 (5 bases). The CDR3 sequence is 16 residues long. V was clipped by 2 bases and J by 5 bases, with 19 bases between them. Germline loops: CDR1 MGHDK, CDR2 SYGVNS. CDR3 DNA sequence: TGTGCCAGCAGTGAAGATGGTAGGAGGCAGCCAGACGAGCAGTACTTC. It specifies CASSEDGRRQPDEQYF.

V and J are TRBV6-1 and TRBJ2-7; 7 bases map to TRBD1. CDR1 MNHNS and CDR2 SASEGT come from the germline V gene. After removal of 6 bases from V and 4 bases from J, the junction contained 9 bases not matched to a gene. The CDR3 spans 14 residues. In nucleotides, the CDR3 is TGTGCCAGCAGCGTCCGGGACAGAATATACGAGCAGTACTTC. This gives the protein CASSVRDRIYEQYF.

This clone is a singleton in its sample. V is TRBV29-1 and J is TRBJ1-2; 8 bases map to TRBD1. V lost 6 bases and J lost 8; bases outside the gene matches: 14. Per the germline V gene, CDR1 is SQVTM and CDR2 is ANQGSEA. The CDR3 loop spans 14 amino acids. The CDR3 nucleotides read TGCAGCGTCGCAATAACAGGGGGGGATCGAGGCTACACCTTC. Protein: CSVAITGGDRGYTF.

CDR3 amino acids: CASSLKPGELFF. CDR3 bases: TGTGCCAGCAGCTTGAAACCCGGGGAGCTGTTTTTT. V usage is TRBV5-5 and J usage is TRBJ2-2, with no clear D. CDR3 length: 12 amino acids. Germline CDR1 and CDR2: SGHKS and YYEKEE (reference sequence). Trimming removed 1 base at V and 6 bases at J, with 4 bases between.

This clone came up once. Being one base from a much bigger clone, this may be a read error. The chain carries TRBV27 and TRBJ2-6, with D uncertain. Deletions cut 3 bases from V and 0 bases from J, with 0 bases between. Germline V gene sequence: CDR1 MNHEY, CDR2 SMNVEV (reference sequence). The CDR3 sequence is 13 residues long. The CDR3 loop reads CASSFSGANVLTF. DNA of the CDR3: TGTGCCAGCAGTTTCTCTGGGGCCAACGTCCTGACTTTC.

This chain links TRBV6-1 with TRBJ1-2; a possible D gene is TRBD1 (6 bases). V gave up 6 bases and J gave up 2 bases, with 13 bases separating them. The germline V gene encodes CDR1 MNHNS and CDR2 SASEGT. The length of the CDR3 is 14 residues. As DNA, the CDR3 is TGTGCCAGCAGGCGACAGGACTTCAACTATGGCTACACCTTC. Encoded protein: CASRRQDFNYGYTF.

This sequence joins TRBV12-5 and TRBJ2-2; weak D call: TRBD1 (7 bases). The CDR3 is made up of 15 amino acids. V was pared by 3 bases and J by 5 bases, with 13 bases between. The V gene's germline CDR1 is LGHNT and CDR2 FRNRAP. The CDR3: CASGLGQGGTGELFF. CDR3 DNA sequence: TGTGCTAGTGGTTTAGGGCAGGGGGGAACCGGGGAGCTGTTTTTT.

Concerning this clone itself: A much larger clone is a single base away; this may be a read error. CDR3 region: CASSGTGGNQPQHF. DNA for the CDR3: TGCGCCAGCAGCGGGACAGGGGGCAATCAGCCCCAGCATTTT. The gene calls are TRBV10-2 and TRBJ1-5; 10 bases line up with TRBD1. V was pared by 6 bases and J by 2 bases, with 1 base of the junction left unmatched. Germline CDR1 is WSHSY and CDR2 is SAAADI. The CDR3 sequence is 14 residues long.

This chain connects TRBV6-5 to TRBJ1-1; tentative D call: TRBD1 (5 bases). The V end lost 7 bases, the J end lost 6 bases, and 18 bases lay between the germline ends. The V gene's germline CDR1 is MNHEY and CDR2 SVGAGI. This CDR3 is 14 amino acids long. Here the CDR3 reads CASTQDGTQPEAFF. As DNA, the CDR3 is TGTGCCAGCACCCAGGACGGGACCCAACCTGAAGCTTTCTTT.